This T cell receptor beta chain derives from a study of blood T cells in healthy people across ages. In each sample, at least 6.5 million PBMCs were isolated. V was pared by 6 bases and J by 4 bases, with 12 bases of the junction left unmatched. Per the germline V gene, CDR1 is DFQATT and CDR2 is SNEGSKA (reference sequence). CDR3 length equals 14 residues. This clonotype has more than one count but fewer than ten. A second PCR of 7 to 11 cycles used a sample-barcoded 5' primer and a J-beta primer mix. All samples yielded 2.5 million or more CDR3-containing paired-end reads. Each CDR3 protein is one row after TCRdb ran MiXCR on the 5' RACE reads. Of around 800,000 distinct CDR3 sequences listed, approximately 59% were seen once; the top ten hold around 30%.

This chain uses TRBV20-1 with TRBJ2-7, with 7 bases that match TRBD1. The sequence was collected from a man in his thirties or forties in good health. Specimen: blood. CDR3 coding DNA: TGCAGTGCCACTTCCCTCGAACAGGGGTACGAGCAGTACTTC. It specifies CSATSLEQGYEQYF.